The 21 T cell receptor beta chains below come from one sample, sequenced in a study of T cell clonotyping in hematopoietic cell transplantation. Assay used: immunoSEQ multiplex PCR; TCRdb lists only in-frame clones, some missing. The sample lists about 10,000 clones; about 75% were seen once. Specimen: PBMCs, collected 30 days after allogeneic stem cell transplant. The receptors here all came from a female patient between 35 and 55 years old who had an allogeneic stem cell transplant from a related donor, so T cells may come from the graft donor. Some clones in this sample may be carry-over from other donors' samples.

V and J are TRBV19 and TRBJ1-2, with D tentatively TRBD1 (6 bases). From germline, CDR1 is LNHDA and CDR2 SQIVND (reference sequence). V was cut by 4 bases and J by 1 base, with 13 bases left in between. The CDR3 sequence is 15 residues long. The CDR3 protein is CASSNRDNLNYGYTF. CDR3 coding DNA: TGTGCCAGTAGTAACCGGGACAACCTTAACTATGGCTACACCTTC.

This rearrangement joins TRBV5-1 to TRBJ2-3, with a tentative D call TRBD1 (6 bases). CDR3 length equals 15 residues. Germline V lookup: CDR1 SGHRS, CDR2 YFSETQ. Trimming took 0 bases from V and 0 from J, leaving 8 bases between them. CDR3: CASSLGQGSTDTQYF. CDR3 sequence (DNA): TGCGCCAGCAGCTTGGGTCAGGGGAGCACAGATACGCAGTATTTT. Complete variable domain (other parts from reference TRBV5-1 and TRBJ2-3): KAGVTQTPRYLIKTRGQQVTLSCSPISGHRSVSWYQQTPGQGLQFLFEYFSETQRNKGNFPGRFSGRQFSNSRSEMNVSTLELGDSALYLCASSLGQGSTDTQYFGPGTRLTVL.

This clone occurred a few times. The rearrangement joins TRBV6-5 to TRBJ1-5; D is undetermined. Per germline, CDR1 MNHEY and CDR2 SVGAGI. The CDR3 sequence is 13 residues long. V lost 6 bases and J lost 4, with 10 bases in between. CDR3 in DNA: TGTGCCAGCAGCCCCGACGGGAATCAGCCCCAGCATTTT. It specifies CASSPDGNQPQHF.

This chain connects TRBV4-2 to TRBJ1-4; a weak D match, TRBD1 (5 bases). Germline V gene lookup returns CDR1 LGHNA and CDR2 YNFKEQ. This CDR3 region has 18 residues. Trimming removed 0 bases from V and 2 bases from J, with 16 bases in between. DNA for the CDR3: TGTGCCAGCAGCCAAGATGGGGACCTAAGCGGGACTAATGAAAAACTGTTTTTT. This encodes CASSQDGDLSGTNEKLFF.

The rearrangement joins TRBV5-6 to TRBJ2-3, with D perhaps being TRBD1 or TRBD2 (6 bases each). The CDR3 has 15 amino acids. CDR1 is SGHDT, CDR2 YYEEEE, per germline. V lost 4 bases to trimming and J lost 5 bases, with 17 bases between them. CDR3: CASSPVEGVGDTQYF. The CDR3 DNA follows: TGTGCCAGCAGCCCGGTGGAGGGGGTTGGAGATACGCAGTATTTT.

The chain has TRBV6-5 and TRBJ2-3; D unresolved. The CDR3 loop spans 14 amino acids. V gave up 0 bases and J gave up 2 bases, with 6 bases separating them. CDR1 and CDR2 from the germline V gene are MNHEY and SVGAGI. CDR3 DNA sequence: TGTGCCAGCAGTTACTCCCGGTTCACAGATACGCAGTATTTT. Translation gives CASSYSRFTDTQYF.

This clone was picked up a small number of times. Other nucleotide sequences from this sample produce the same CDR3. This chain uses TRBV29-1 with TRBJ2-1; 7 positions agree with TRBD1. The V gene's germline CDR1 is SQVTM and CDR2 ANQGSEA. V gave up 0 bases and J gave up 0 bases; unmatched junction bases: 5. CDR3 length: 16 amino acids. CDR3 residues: CSVEDPGQSSYNEQFF. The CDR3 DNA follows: TGCAGCGTTGAAGACCCGGGACAGAGCTCCTACAATGAGCAGTTCTTC.

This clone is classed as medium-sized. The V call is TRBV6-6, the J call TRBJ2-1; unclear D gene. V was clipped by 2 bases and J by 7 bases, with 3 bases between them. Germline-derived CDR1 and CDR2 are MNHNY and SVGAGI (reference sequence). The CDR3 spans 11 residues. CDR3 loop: CASSYGNEQFF. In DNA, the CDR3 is TGTGCCAGCAGTTACGGGAATGAGCAGTTCTTC.

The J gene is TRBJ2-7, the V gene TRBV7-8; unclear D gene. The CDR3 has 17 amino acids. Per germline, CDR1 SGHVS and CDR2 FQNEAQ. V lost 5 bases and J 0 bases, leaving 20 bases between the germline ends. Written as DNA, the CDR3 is TGTGCCAGCAGCCCACGTGAACAGCGAGCGAGCTCCTACGAGCAGTACTTC. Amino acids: CASSPREQRASSYEQYF.

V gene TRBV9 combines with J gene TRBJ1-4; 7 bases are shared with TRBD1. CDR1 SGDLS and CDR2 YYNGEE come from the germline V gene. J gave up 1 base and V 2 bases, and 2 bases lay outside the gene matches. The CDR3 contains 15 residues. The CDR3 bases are TGTGCCAGCAGCGTCGGGACAGAAACTAATGAAAAACTGTTTTTT. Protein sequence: CASSVGTETNEKLFF.

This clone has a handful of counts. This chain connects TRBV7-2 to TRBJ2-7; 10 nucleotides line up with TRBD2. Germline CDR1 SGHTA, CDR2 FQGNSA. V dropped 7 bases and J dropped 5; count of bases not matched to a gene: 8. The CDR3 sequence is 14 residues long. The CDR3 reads CASKAGLALNEQYF. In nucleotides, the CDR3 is TGTGCCAGCAAGGCGGGACTAGCGCTAAACGAGCAGTACTTC.

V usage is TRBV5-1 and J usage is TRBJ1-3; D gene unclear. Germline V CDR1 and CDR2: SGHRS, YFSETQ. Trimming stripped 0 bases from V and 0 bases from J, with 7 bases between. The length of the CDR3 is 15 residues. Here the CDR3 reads CASSLDPSSGNTIYF. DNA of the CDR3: TGCGCCAGCAGCTTGGATCCCTCCTCTGGAAACACCATATATTTT. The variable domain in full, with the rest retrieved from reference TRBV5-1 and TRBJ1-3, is KAGVTQTPRYLIKTRGQQVTLSCSPISGHRSVSWYQQTPGQGLQFLFEYFSETQRNKGNFPGRFSGRQFSNSRSEMNVSTLELGDSALYLCASSLDPSSGNTIYFGEGSWLTVV.

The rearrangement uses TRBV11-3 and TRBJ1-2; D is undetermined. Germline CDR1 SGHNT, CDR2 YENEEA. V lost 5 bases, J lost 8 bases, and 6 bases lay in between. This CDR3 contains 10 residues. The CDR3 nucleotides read TGTGCCAGCAGCCGAGGGGGCTACACCTTC. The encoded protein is CASSRGGYTF. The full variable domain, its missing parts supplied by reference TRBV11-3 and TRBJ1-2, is EAGVVQSPRYKIIEKKQPVAFWCNPISGHNTLYWYLQNLGQGPELLIRYENEEAVDDSQLPKDRFSAERLKGVDSTLKIQPAELGDSAVYLCASSRGGYTFGSGTRLTVV.

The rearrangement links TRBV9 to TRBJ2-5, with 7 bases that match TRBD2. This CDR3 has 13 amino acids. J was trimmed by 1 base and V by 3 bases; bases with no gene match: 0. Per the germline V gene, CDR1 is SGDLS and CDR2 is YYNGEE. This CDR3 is CASSERGQETQYF. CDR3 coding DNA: TGTGCCAGCAGCGAGCGGGGCCAAGAGACCCAGTACTTC.

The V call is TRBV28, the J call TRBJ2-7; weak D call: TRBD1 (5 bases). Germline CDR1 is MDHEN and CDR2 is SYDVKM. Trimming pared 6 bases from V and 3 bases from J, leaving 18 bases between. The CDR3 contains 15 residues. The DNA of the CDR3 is TGTGCCAGCAGCCCCGGCCCACAGGTGGACTACGAGCAGTACTTC. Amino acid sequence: CASSPGPQVDYEQYF.

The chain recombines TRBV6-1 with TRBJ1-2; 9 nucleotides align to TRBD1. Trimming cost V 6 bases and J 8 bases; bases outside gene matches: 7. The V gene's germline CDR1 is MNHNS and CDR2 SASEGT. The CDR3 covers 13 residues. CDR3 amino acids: CASSRGQGGGYTF. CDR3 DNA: TGTGCCAGCAGCCGGGGACAGGGAGGAGGCTACACCTTC.

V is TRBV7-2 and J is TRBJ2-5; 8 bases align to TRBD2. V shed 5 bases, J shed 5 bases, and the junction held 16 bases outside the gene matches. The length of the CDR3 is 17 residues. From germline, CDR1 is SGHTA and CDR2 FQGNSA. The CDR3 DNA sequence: TGTGCCAGCAGCCCGGGGGGGGTCGGCGGGAGTAGGGAGACCCAGTACTTC. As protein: CASSPGGVGGSRETQYF.

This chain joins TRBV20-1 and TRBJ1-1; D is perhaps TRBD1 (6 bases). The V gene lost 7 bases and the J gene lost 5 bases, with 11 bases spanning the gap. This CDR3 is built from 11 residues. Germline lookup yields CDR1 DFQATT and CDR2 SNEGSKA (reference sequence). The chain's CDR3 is CSGQAVTEAFF. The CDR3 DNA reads TGCAGTGGACAGGCAGTAACTGAAGCTTTCTTT.

The CDR3 sequence is CASSQDLGRCPEAFF. CDR3 nucleotides: TGCGCCAGCAGCCAAGATCTTGGCCGCTGCCCTGAAGCTTTCTTT. The rearrangement uses TRBV4-1 and TRBJ1-1; D uncertain. V shed 0 bases and J shed 6 bases, with 14 bases lying between them. CDR3 length: 15 residues. Germline-derived CDR1 and CDR2 are MGHRA and YSYEKL.

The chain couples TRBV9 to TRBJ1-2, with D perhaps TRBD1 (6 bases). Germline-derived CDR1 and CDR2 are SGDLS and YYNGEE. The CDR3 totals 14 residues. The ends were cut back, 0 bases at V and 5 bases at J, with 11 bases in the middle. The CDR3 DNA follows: TGTGCCAGCAGCGTAGGGGACAACGGGTATGGCTACACCTTC. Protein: CASSVGDNGYGYTF.

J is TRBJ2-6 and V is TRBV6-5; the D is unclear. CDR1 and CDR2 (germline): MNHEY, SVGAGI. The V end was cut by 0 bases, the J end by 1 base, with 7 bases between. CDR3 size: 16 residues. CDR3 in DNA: TGTGCCAGCAGTTACTCTATGGGGTCTGGGGCCAACGTCCTGACTTTC. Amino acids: CASSYSMGSGANVLTF.